This T cell receptor beta chain emerged from a study of blood T cell repertoires in COVID-19. Sequencing used immunoSEQ multiplex PCR; TCRdb keeps in-frame clones, though not all of them. The table records 35,000 to 50,000 clones, about four fifths of them present only once. V lost 5 bases and J 3 bases, leaving 14 bases between the germline ends. There are 14 residues in the CDR3. CDR1 SGHKS and CDR2 YYEKEE come from the germline V gene (reference sequence). This sequence originates from a woman older than 75 with acute or convalescent COVID-19. The chain employs TRBV5-5 and TRBJ1-1, with D possibly being TRBD1 (6 bases). The sequenced material came from peripheral blood. The CDR3 loop reads CASSTQGRDTEAFF. CDR3 DNA: TGTGCCAGCAGTACCCAGGGGAGAGACACTGAAGCTTTCTTT.